This TCR beta chain comes out of a study of T cell responses to AZD1222 COVID-19 vaccine. Study outcomes and limitations: Nearly half of spike-specific TCRs reportedly target unmutated variant regions. Most donors were white British and more were female, and clonal diversity was possibly underestimated.

The protocol was immunoSEQ multiplex PCR, while the TCRdb copy is restricted to in-frame clones and leaves out a portion. This table has approximately 170,000 clones, 88% appearing once. To note about this clone: Its matching antigen is unknown.

From germline, CDR1 is SGHTA and CDR2 FQGTGA. The CDR3 runs 15 residues. J lost 1 base, V lost 2 bases, and 2 bases had no gene match. The chain carries TRBV7-3 and TRBJ2-1; 7 bases match TRBD2. The material sequenced was peripheral blood, taken 28 days after the second AZD1222 dose. The sequence was obtained from an adult who received the AZD1222 COVID-19 vaccine. CDR3 sequence reads: CASSLWGGSYNEQFF. The DNA for the CDR3 is TGTGCCAGCAGCTTATGGGGGGGATCCTACAATGAGCAGTTCTTC.